This paragraph reports one T cell receptor (beta chain). The germline gives CDR1 SGDLS, CDR2 YYNGEE. Trimming cost V 0 bases and J 5 bases; bases outside gene matches: 5. The CDR3 has 14 amino acids. The source of the sample is a study of cytomegalovirus exposure and HLA in healthy donors. PCR involved 60 Vbeta and 13 Jbeta primers. The repertoire was sequenced with immunoSEQ multiplex PCR; TCRdb's copy has only in-frame clones and lacks some. The listing contains 150,000 to 200,000 clones. The sequenced sample was PBMCs. The chain joins TRBV9 to TRBJ2-7, with 7 bases fitting TRBD2. The sequence was collected from a man aged 25-45 years in good health and CMV-seronegative. The CDR3 DNA reads TGTGCCAGCAGCGTAGGCGGGGGTAACGACGAGCAGTACTTC. Its translation is CASSVGGGNDEQYF.